The 2 T cell receptor beta chains in this list originate from one sample, sequenced in a study of T cell responses to AZD1222 COVID-19 vaccine. Generated by immunoSEQ multiplex PCR, the TCRdb table keeps only in-frame clones and is missing some. Here the sample spans 160,000 or so clones, 91% being singletons. The sequences come from peripheral blood, collected on day 0 of AZD1222 vaccination. The source of these receptors is an adult in good health.

This CDR3 reads CASTFSSVHNEQFF. The CDR3 DNA follows: TGCGCCAGCACCTTCTCTAGCGTCCACAATGAGCAGTTCTTC. The rearrangement uses TRBV5-1 and TRBJ2-1; the D gene is possibly TRBD2 (6 bases). The V end was cut by 6 bases, the J end by 5 bases, with 15 bases between. Per germline, CDR1 SGHRS and CDR2 YFSETQ. The CDR3 runs 14 residues.

This sequence joins TRBV4-3 and TRBJ2-1; D perhaps matches TRBD2 (6 bases). The V and J ends lost 1 base and 9 bases respectively, with 13 bases between them. The CDR3 extends over 14 amino acids. CDR1 is LGHNA, CDR2 YSLEER, per germline. This CDR3 reads CASSQGRLVTEQFF. As DNA, the CDR3 is TGCGCCAGCAGCCAAGGGAGACTAGTCACTGAGCAGTTCTTC.